Listed below are T cell receptor beta chains from one sample, sequenced in a study of T-cell memory formation after mild COVID-19. In TCRdb, the 5' RACE reads were re-called with MiXCR into one record per CDR3 protein. The sample has some 86,000 distinct CDR3 sequences, approximately 23% seen once; the top ten hold over 40%. Sequenced: PBMCs or a T cell subset sorted from them (not recorded which). Receptors originate from a man aged 18 to 35 who had mild COVID-19 (a few samples of this study predate the infection). Cell type and time point are not known. Both conserved end residues are part of each CDR3. Each record gives: D gene, J gene, clone size, V gene, CDR3 length, CDR3 DNA, CDR3 protein. D genes are given only for firm matches. Expanded clones get a size class; other rows say once, few or many, or leave the size out.

TRBD1 | TRBJ2-7 | . | TRBV29-1 | 15 | TGCAGCGTTGTAGTGCAAGGGACAGGAACCTACGAGCAGTACTTC | CSVVVQGTGTYEQYF
. | TRBJ1-5 | few | TRBV15 | 15 | TGTGCCACCAGCAGAGAGGGGGCTGGGGTTCAGCCCCAGCATTTT | CATSREGAGVQPQHF
TRBD1 | TRBJ2-3 | . | TRBV4-3 | 15 | TGCGCCAGCAGCCAAGACAGGGGGACGACAGATACGCAGTATTTT | CASSQDRGTTDTQYF
TRBD2 | TRBJ2-2 | . | TRBV27 | 16 | TGTGCCAGCAGTATACTAGCGGGGGGGCCCACCGGGGAGCTGTTTTTT | CASSILAGGPTGELFF
. | TRBJ1-1 | . | TRBV10-2 | 13 | TGCGCCAGCCTAGCGGGGGCGAGCACTGAAGCTTTCTTT | CASLAGASTEAFF
TRBD1 | TRBJ2-5 | . | TRBV5-1 | 16 | TGCGCCAGCAGCCGGCCGGGACAGGGACTTCAAGAGACCCAGTACTTC | CASSRPGQGLQETQYF
. | TRBJ2-3 | . | TRBV29-1 | 16 | TGCAGCGTTGAGGGGGGGCCCTACACTAGCACAGATACGCAGTATTTT | CSVEGGPYTSTDTQYF
. | TRBJ2-5 | . | TRBV6-5 | 16 | TGTGCCAGCAGTTACTCGGGTAAATGGATCCGGGAGACCCAGTACTTC | CASSYSGKWIRETQYF
. | TRBJ1-5 | . | TRBV10-3 | 14 | TGTGCCATCAGTGAGGGCGGAAGCAATCAGCCCCAGCATTTT | CAISEGGSNQPQHF
TRBD2 | TRBJ2-3 | many | TRBV5-5 | 15 | TGTGCCAGCAGCTTGGAAGTAGCGGGGAGCTATACGCAGTATTTT | CASSLEVAGSYTQYF
. | TRBJ2-2 | few | TRBV7-9 | 16 | TGTGCCAGCAGACCCACCCTAGGATCGAACACCGGGGAGCTGTTTTTT | CASRPTLGSNTGELFF
TRBD1 | TRBJ2-1 | . | TRBV6-6 | 13 | TGTGCCAGCAGTCCTTACCGAACCGGGACAGTATTCTTC | CASSPYRTGTVFF
. | TRBJ2-4 | . | TRBV6-5 | 16 | TGTGCCAGCAGTCACAATGTACCTTCGGCGAAAAACATTCAGTACTTC | CASSHNVPSAKNIQYF
TRBD1 | TRBJ1-2 | . | TRBV7-2 | 15 | TGTGCCAGCAGCCCCAGGGACAGGGGGCTAGTTGGCTACACCTTC | CASSPRDRGLVGYTF
. | TRBJ2-4 | many | TRBV6-5 | 16 | TGTGCCAGCAGTTACCAGGCGGGGCTAGCCAAAAACATTCAGTACTTC | CASSYQAGLAKNIQYF
. | TRBJ1-2 | few | TRBV5-1 | 14 | TGCGCCAGCAGCTTGGCTGGGGCTAACTATGGCTACACCTTC | CASSLAGANYGYTF
TRBD2 | TRBJ2-2 | . | TRBV4-1 | 15 | TGCGCCAGCAGCCAAGATCCGGGAGGGGCCGGGGAGCTGTTTTTT | CASSQDPGGAGELFF
TRBD2 | TRBJ2-1 | few | TRBV9 | 16 | TGTGCCAGCAGCGTTAGCGGGGGGGTCTTTTACAATGAGCAGTTCTTC | CASSVSGGVFYNEQFF
. | TRBJ2-7 | . | TRBV7-9 | 13 | TGTGCCAGCAGCTTGGCGTCGGCGTACGAGCAGTACTTC | CASSLASAYEQYF
TRBD2 | TRBJ2-2 | few | TRBV6-6 | 16 | TGTGCCAGCAGACCGGGACTAGCGGGGAACACCGGGGAGCTGTTTTTT | CASRPGLAGNTGELFF
TRBD1 | TRBJ2-2 | . | TRBV19 | 14 | TGTGCCAGTCTGGACAGGGGGAACACCGGGGAGCTGTTTTTT | CASLDRGNTGELFF
TRBD2 | TRBJ2-7 | . | TRBV7-2 | 14 | TGTGCCAGCAGCTTGGGCGGGGGGACCTACGAGCAGTACTTC | CASSLGGGTYEQYF
. | TRBJ2-2 | few | TRBV12-3/TRBV12-4 | 13 | TGTGCCAGCAGTTTTAGTCTCACCGGGGAGCTGTTTTTT | CASSFSLTGELFF
TRBD1 | TRBJ1-2 | . | TRBV12-3/TRBV12-4 | 12 | TGTGCCAGCGCCGGGACAGGGCGTGGTGGGGTCTTC | CASAGTGRGGVF
TRBD2 | TRBJ2-2 | . | TRBV7-2 | 17 | TGTGCCAGCAGCTCGACTAGCGGGGGCCTAAACACCGGGGAGCTGTTTTTT | CASSSTSGGLNTGELFF
. | TRBJ1-5 | . | TRBV12-3/TRBV12-4 | 13 | TGTGCCAGCAGCCCTACCCATTCTCAGCCCCAGCATTTT | CASSPTHSQPQHF
TRBD2 | TRBJ2-1 | few | TRBV29-1 | 12 | TGCAGCGTCTCTAGCGGTAGCAATGAGCAGTTCTTC | CSVSSGSNEQFF
. | TRBJ2-2 | many | TRBV19 | 14 | TGTGCCAGTAGTATAGTCTCGAGCACCGGGGAGCTGTTTTTT | CASSIVSSTGELFF